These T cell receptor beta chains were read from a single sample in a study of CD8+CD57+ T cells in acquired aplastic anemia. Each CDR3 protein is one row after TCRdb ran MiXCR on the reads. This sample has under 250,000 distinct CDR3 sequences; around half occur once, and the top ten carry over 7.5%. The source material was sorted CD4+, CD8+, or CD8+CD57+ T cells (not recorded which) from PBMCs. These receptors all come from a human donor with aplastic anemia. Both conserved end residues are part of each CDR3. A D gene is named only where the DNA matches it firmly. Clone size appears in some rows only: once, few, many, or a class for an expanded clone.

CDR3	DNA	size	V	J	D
CASSESDRVAEQYF	TGTGCCAGCAGCGAGTCGGACAGGGTGGCCGAGCAGTACTTC	.	TRBV25-1	TRBJ2-7	TRBD1
CASRPETQYF	TGTGCCAGCCGTCCGGAGACCCAGTACTTC	many	TRBV6-4	TRBJ2-5	.
CAWSVAGLGSKFLQETQYF	TGTGCCTGGAGTGTAGCGGGGCTCGGGAGTAAGTTTCTACAAGAGACCCAGTACTTC	few	TRBV30	TRBJ2-5	TRBD2
CASSYSGFSEAFF	TGTGCCAGCAGTTACTCTGGTTTCTCTGAAGCTTTCTTT	.	TRBV6-6	TRBJ1-1	.
CSASRDPEGTDTQYF	TGCAGTGCTAGTAGGGACCCCGAGGGCACAGATACGCAGTATTTT	many	TRBV20-1	TRBJ2-3	.
CASTPGQGVGGNTIYF	TGCGCCAGTACGCCGGGACAGGGAGTTGGTGGAAACACCATATATTTT	.	TRBV10-1	TRBJ1-3	TRBD1
CATSPGGTDLTGELFF	TGTGCCACTTCCCCCGGAGGGACAGACTTGACCGGGGAGCTGTTTTTT	many	TRBV24-1	TRBJ2-2	.
CASSLGQGTYGYTF	TGTGCCAGCAGCTTGGGACAGGGGACTTATGGCTACACCTTC	.	TRBV5-6	TRBJ1-2	TRBD1
CASTTTGGLNQPQHF	TGTGCCAGCACCACTACAGGGGGTCTGAATCAGCCCCAGCATTTT	.	TRBV2	TRBJ1-5	TRBD1
CASRTGTGGRTNEKLFF	TGTGCCAGCAGGACCGGGACAGGGGGAAGGACTAATGAAAAACTGTTTTTT	many	TRBV2	TRBJ1-4	TRBD1
CASSQGQGAGNIQYF	TGTGCCAGCAGCCAGGGACAGGGGGCGGGAAACATTCAGTACTTC	.	TRBV7-9	TRBJ2-4	TRBD1
CATSRVLGSSCNSPLHF	TGTGCCACCAGCAGAGTTTTGGGCAGCTCCTGTAATTCACCCCTCCACTTT	.	TRBV15	TRBJ1-6	.
CASSDGGPSYEQYFGPSYEQYF	.	.	TRBV10-1	TRBJ2-7	.
CASSRLGESYEQYF	TGTGCCAGCAGTCGTTTGGGGGAGTCTTACGAGCAGTACTTC	once	TRBV6-1	TRBJ2-7	.
CSASPTVGQFYGYTF	TGCAGTGCTTCACCGACAGTCGGACAATTCTATGGCTACACCTTC	.	TRBV20-1	TRBJ1-2	.
CAISETNEQFF	TGTGCCATCAGTGAGACAAACGAGCAGTTCTTC	.	TRBV10-3	TRBJ2-1	.
CASSLGQWDSPLHF	TGTGCCAGCAGTTTGGGACAGTGGGATTCACCCCTCCACTTT	many	TRBV27	TRBJ1-6	TRBD1
CSVWTGGRTPLHF	TGCAGCGTGTGGACAGGGGGCAGAACACCCCTCCACTTT	few	TRBV29-1	TRBJ1-6	TRBD1
CASSLVQGF	TGTGCCAGCAGCTTGGTGCAGGGCTTT	.	TRBV5-5	TRBJ1-1	.
CATNPGFNEKLFF	TGTGCCACCAACCCAGGGTTTAATGAAAAACTGTTTTTT	many	TRBV15	TRBJ1-4	.
CASNTDYRDRGFADTQYF	TGTGCCAGTAATACAGACTACCGGGACAGGGGATTCGCAGATACGCAGTATTTT	once	TRBV19	TRBJ2-3	TRBD1
CASSVASGQGARGYTF	TGTGCCAGCAGCGTAGCCTCGGGACAGGGGGCTAGAGGCTACACCTTC	.	TRBV9	TRBJ1-2	TRBD1
CSARVSGSNEKLFF	TGCAGTGCTAGAGTTTCCGGTTCTAATGAAAAACTGTTTTTT	.	TRBV20-1	TRBJ1-4	.
CSARAVVSGGYTF	TGCAGTGCTAGAGCAGTGGTATCGGGGGGCTACACCTTC	.	TRBV20-1	TRBJ1-2	.
CATKAGGPSDTQYF	TGTGCCACCAAGGCGGGAGGGCCATCAGATACGCAGTATTTT	.	TRBV24-1	TRBJ2-3	TRBD2
CASSLGQESGNTIYF	TGTGCCAGCAGCTTAGGACAGGAATCTGGAAACACCATATATTTT	.	TRBV7-3	TRBJ1-3	TRBD1
CASRPASTNTGELFF	TGTGCCAGCAGGCCTGCATCCACGAACACCGGGGAGCTGTTTTTT	.	TRBV12-3/TRBV12-4	TRBJ2-2	.
CASSSGTGAPNYGYTF	TGTGCCAGCAGCTCTGGGACAGGGGCTCCAAACTATGGCTACACCTTC	.	TRBV7-2	TRBJ1-2	TRBD1
CASSYTWGAEAFF	TGTGCCAGCAGTTACACGTGGGGCGCTGAAGCTTTCTTT	.	TRBV6-5	TRBJ1-1	.
CATNRVSPGRDYGYTF	TGTGCCACCAACAGAGTATCTCCGGGCAGGGACTATGGCTACACCTTC	once	TRBV15	TRBJ1-2	.
CSVESVGSYNEQFF	TGCAGCGTTGAATCCGTGGGCTCCTACAATGAGCAGTTCTTC	many	TRBV29-1	TRBJ2-1	.
CSARAGTQYF	TGCAGTGCTAGAGCCGGGACCCAGTACTTC	.	TRBV20-1	TRBJ2-5	.
CASSAKTTDTQYF	TGTGCCAGCAGCGCTAAAACGACAGATACGCAGTATTTT	many	TRBV9	TRBJ2-3	.
CASSPMPGQVVRPNEQFF	TGTGCCAGCAGCCCGATGCCGGGACAGGTTGTTCGGCCGAATGAGCAGTTCTTC	many	TRBV7-9	TRBJ2-1	TRBD1
CSAMESYGYTF	TGCAGCGCGATGGAGAGCTATGGCTACACCTTC	few	TRBV29-1	TRBJ1-2	.
CASSSTQQGQPQHF	TGTGCCAGCAGCTCAACGCAACAGGGACAGCCCCAGCATTTT	many	TRBV9	TRBJ1-5	.
CASSEPPRDTIYF	TGTGCCAGCAGTGAACCTCCTAGGGACACCATATATTTT	.	TRBV25-1	TRBJ1-3	.
CASSLSLEARPLWGYTF	TGTGCCAGCAGTTTGTCTCTTGAGGCCCGTCCCCTTTGGGGCTACACCTTC	.	TRBV6-9	TRBJ1-2	.
CASRKTPDRNNQPQHF	TGTGCCAGTAGAAAAACCCCGGACAGGAACAATCAGCCCCAGCATTTT	many	TRBV19	TRBJ1-5	TRBD1
CSVSPGLHSYEQYF	TGCAGCGTTTCACCGGGACTGCACTCCTACGAGCAGTACTTC	.	TRBV29-1	TRBJ2-7	.
CASSLGARGLGTEAFF	TGTGCCAGCAGCTTAGGGGCCAGGGGGCTTGGCACTGAAGCTTTCTTT	.	TRBV7-9	TRBJ1-1	TRBD1
CASGRSASSYNEQFF	TGTGCCAGCGGACGTAGCGCCAGCTCCTACAATGAGCAGTTCTTC	few	TRBV27	TRBJ2-1	.
CASSPYTGVTEAFF	TGTGCCAGCAGCCCCTACACAGGGGTCACTGAAGCTTTCTTT	many	TRBV13	TRBJ1-1	TRBD1
CASSPSGLVYEQYF	TGTGCCAGCTCGCCGAGCGGACTAGTATACGAGCAGTACTTC	.	TRBV14	TRBJ2-7	TRBD2
CASSQGRGQDTEAFF	TGTGCCAGCAGCCAGGGCAGGGGGCAGGACACTGAAGCTTTCTTT	.	TRBV16	TRBJ1-1	TRBD1
CASSQDTENSPLHF	TGCGCCAGCAGCCAAGATACCGAAAATTCACCCCTCCACTTT	many	TRBV4-3	TRBJ1-6	.
CASSLGDRVTEAFF	TGTGCCAGCAGCTTGGGGGACAGGGTCACTGAAGCTTTCTTT	.	TRBV7-9	TRBJ1-1	TRBD1
CASSLTGRGWGYGYTF	TGCGCCAGCAGCTTGACAGGGAGAGGCTGGGGCTATGGCTACACCTTC	once	TRBV5-1	TRBJ1-2	.
CSVAFQGQKLFF	TGCAGCGTCGCTTTTCAGGGCCAAAAACTGTTTTTT	.	TRBV29-1	TRBJ1-4	.
CASSLRETYNEQFF	TGTGCCAGCAGCTTGCGGGAGACCTACAATGAGCAGTTCTTC	few	TRBV5-6	TRBJ2-1	.